Listed below are T cell receptor beta chains from one sample, sequenced in a study of T cell repertoires in cytomegalovirus infection. For these receptors, no antigen is known. TCRdb used MiXCR to reprocess the reads, holding one entry per CDR3 protein. The sample lists approximately 990,000 distinct CDR3 sequences; approximately 31% were seen once. Sample: cultured CD8+ T cells from PBMCs, taken from culture after CMV antigen stimulation. All receptors derive from a human donor in good health (CMV status not recorded). Some clones in this sample may be carry-over from other donors' samples. CDR3s include the opening cysteine and the closing phenylalanine or tryptophan. Fields, in order: clone size, V gene, J gene, CDR3 length, D gene, CDR3 DNA, CDR3 protein. The D gene is left open where the match is weak. A clone size is listed for some rows: how often the clone was seen (once, few, many), or a class if it is expanded.

few,TRBV25-1,TRBJ1-1,15,NA,TGTGCCAGCAGTGAATGGGGGGGGGGCAACACTGAAGCTTTCTTT,CASSEWGGGNTEAFF
many,TRBV7-7,TRBJ2-1,16,NA,TGTGCTAGCAGCTTAGCGCCAGGCGTGAATGGAGATGAGCAGTTCTTC,CASSLAPGVNGDEQFF
NA,TRBV6-1,TRBJ2-4,15,NA,TGTGCCAGCAGTGGAGCGGCAAGGGGCAAAAACATTCAGTACTTC,CASSGAARGKNIQYF
NA,TRBV9,TRBJ2-5,15,NA,TGTGCCAGCAGCGCTCGAGACAACCTCCCAGGGACCCAGTACTTC,CASSARDNLPGTQYF
NA,TRBV5-1,TRBJ1-1,15,NA,TGCGCCAGCAGCTCCGGACCTCCCATAGGGTCTGAAGCTTTCTTT,CASSSGPPIGSEAFF
NA,TRBV7-3,TRBJ1-1,15,NA,TGTGCCAGCAGCACAACCGGCGGCGGGGCCACTGAAGCTTTCTTT,CASSTTGGGATEAFF
few,TRBV10-3,TRBJ1-1,15,TRBD1,TGTGCCATCAGTGAGTTCCGGGACAGGAACACTGAAGCTTTCTTT,CAISEFRDRNTEAFF
NA,TRBV19,TRBJ2-5,17,TRBD2,TGTGCCACACGGGAGGGCCCGGTGGATAAGTGGCAAGAGACCCAGTACTTC,CATREGPVDKWQETQYF
NA,TRBV19,TRBJ2-2,15,NA,TGTGCCAGTAGTATAGGATGGCTAGAAATCGGGGAGCTGTTTTTT,CASSIGWLEIGELFF
NA,TRBV6-1,TRBJ2-5,12,TRBD1,TGTGCCAGCAGGGCGGACAGGGCGGCCCAGTACTTC,CASRADRAAQYF
many,TRBV7-8,TRBJ2-7,17,TRBD2,TGTGCCAGCAGCACCGGGACTAGCGAACTCAAGACCTACGAGCAGTACTTC,CASSTGTSELKTYEQYF
NA,TRBV3-1,TRBJ2-7,16,NA,TGTGCCAGCAGCCAAGAAGGGGGTTCCCTCCCCTACGAGCAGTACTTC,CASSQEGGSLPYEQYF
many,TRBV28,TRBJ1-1,12,NA,TGTGCCAGCAGTCCATCTCGTACTGAAGCTTTCTTT,CASSPSRTEAFF
NA,TRBV7-9,TRBJ2-7,16,NA,TGTGCCATCAGCACCAAGACAGGCCCTACCTCCTACGAGCAGTACTTC,CAISTKTGPTSYEQYF
few,TRBV28,TRBJ2-1,16,NA,TGTGCCAGCAGTTCGATAAGAGGGGGGGGATGGAATGAGCAGTTCTTC,CASSSIRGGGWNEQFF
few,TRBV29-1,TRBJ2-5,11,NA,TGCAGCACTCCAGGGGTAGAGACCCAGTACTTC,CSTPGVETQYF
few,TRBV7-9,TRBJ1-2,16,NA,TGTGCCAGCAGCTTAGCGGAGGGGACTTCGCGGCATGGCTACACCTTC,CASSLAEGTSRHGYTF
NA,TRBV6-2/TRBV6-3,TRBJ1-1,16,NA,TGTGCCAGCAAGGGGAAGCCCTATGGGAATAACACTGAAGCTTTCTTT,CASKGKPYGNNTEAFF
NA,TRBV2,TRBJ1-4,17,NA,TGTGCCAGCTTCCCGGGATGGTGGGGACTCCACTTTGAAAAACTGTTTTTT,CASFPGWWGLHFEKLFF
NA,TRBV9,TRBJ2-1,14,TRBD2,TGTGCCAGCAAAGCGGGGGGAGATTACAATGAGCAGTTCTTC,CASKAGGDYNEQFF
NA,TRBV3-1,TRBJ2-3,16,TRBD2,TGTGCCAGCAGCCAAGCCAGCGGGGTGGGCACAGATACGCAGTATTTT,CASSQASGVGTDTQYF